This TCR beta chain came from a study of blood T cell repertoires in COVID-19. V lost 3 bases to trimming and J lost 1 base, with 6 bases between them. The germline CDR1 and CDR2 sequences are SGHNT and YENEEA. This CDR3 contains 13 residues. The participants were between about 18 and 100 years old and came from 24 US areas. Assignment of participants to cohorts was predicated upon participant-reported clinical history. No more than 2 weeks before study entry, exposed participants had met a case of COVID-19. Sequencing used immunoSEQ multiplex PCR; TCRdb keeps in-frame clones, though not all of them. This table has roughly 150,000 clones, approximately 83% appearing once.

The rearrangement links TRBV11-3 to TRBJ1-1; no definite D call. This TCR derives from a man aged 65 to 85 who had been exposed to COVID-19. Sequenced material: PBMCs or T cells enriched from blood (not recorded which). CDR3 DNA sequence: TGTGCCAGCAGCTTCACAGCGAACACTGAAGCTTTCTTT. Encoded protein: CASSFTANTEAFF.